This passage covers 5 T cell receptor beta chains from one sample sequenced in a study of blood T cell repertoires in COVID-19. TCRdb's table, derived via immunoSEQ multiplex PCR, lists solely in-frame clones and lacks some. The repertoire holds about 210,000 clones, with 70% to 90% as singletons. The sample was peripheral blood. These receptors came from a woman in her 70s with acute or convalescent COVID-19.

The rearrangement uses TRBV27 and TRBJ2-3; TRBD2 aligns across 8 bases. This CDR3 comprises 14 residues. Trimming removed 6 bases from V and 4 bases from J; junction bases left unmatched: 6. The germline CDR1 and CDR2 sequences are MNHEY and SMNVEV (reference sequence). CDR3 amino acids: CASRPSGSPDTQYF. The CDR3 bases are TGTGCCAGCAGACCCAGCGGGAGCCCAGATACGCAGTATTTT.

The chain employs TRBV3-1 (or the pseudogene TRBV3-2) and TRBJ1-1, with D tentatively TRBD1 (5 bases). There are 15 residues in the CDR3. From germline, CDR1 is LGHDT and CDR2 YNNKEL (reference sequence). Trimming cost V 2 bases and J 0 bases, with 10 bases left between them. The CDR3 bases are TGTGCCAGCAGCCAATGGGTAGGGGTGAACACTGAAGCTTTCTTT. The encoded protein is CASSQWVGVNTEAFF.

CDR3 nucleotides: TGTGCCAGCGGGGAGCCGGGAACCTACGAGCAGTACTTC. It yields the protein CASGEPGTYEQYF. The genes are TRBV25-1 and TRBJ2-7; D possibly corresponds to TRBD2 (5 bases). The CDR3 is made up of 13 amino acids. Trimming removed 8 bases at V and 2 bases at J, with 13 bases between. Germline CDR1 reads MGHDK; CDR2 reads SYGVNS.

The chain recombines TRBV7-9 with TRBJ1-1, with a possible D match to TRBD1 (6 bases). CDR1 and CDR2 (germline): SEHNR, FQNEAQ (reference sequence). Trimming pared 4 bases from V and 5 bases from J, leaving 11 bases between. The CDR3 is 13 amino acids. CDR3 residues: CASSSQGRTEAFF. CDR3 DNA: TGTGCCAGCAGCTCCCAGGGGCGGACTGAAGCTTTCTTT.

This chain links TRBV10-3 with TRBJ1-2, with D possibly TRBD1 on 5 matching bases. Germline-derived CDR1 and CDR2 are ENHRY and SYGVKD. Trimming cost V 4 bases and J 7 bases, with 19 bases left between them. This CDR3 comprises 15 residues. CDR3 DNA sequence: TGTGCCATCAGTGCTGAGCGGGCGGGGCGCGTTGGCTACACCTTC. Protein product: CAISAERAGRVGYTF.